Sequencing of this T cell receptor (beta chain) was carried out in a study of patients and donors after allogeneic stem cell transplantation. TCRdb re-called the RT-PCR reads through MiXCR, storing one row per CDR3 protein. The sample lists 200,000 to 250,000 distinct CDR3 sequences, around 40% occurring once. The CDR3 contains 18 residues. After removal of 5 bases from V and 0 bases from J, the junction contained 6 bases not matched to a gene. The sequenced sample was blood, either unsorted or a sorted T cell fraction (not recorded which). V usage is TRBV12-3 or TRBV12-4 and J usage is TRBJ2-6; 11 bases are shared with TRBD1. This sequence was found in a human donor who was either an allogeneic HSCT recipient or a stem cell or donor lymphocyte infusion donor (not recorded which). It is not recorded whose cells these are; they may come from a transplant donor. CDR3 protein: CASSPGTGGVSGANVLTF. Written as DNA, the CDR3 is TGTGCCAGCAGTCCCGGGACAGGGGGGGTCTCTGGGGCCAACGTCCTGACTTTC.